A selection of T cell receptor beta chains follows, all from one sample in a study of early T cells in non-severe SARS-CoV-2 infection. TCRdb re-analysed the 5' RACE reads in MiXCR, keeping a single row per CDR3 protein. The profile covers tens of thousands of distinct CDR3 sequences, with 4% to 5% appearing a single time and roughly 15% taken by the ten largest. The sequenced sample consisted of whole blood. These receptors were obtained from an adult who was a healthcare worker with PCR-confirmed SARS-CoV-2 infection or an uninfected control (not recorded which). Both conserved end residues are part of each CDR3. The D gene is left open where the match is weak.

v_call	j_call	d_call	cdr3_aa
TRBV30	TRBJ2-1	NA	CAWSETVEQFF
TRBV5-4	TRBJ2-2	TRBD2	CASSLGLAGETGELFF
TRBV5-1	TRBJ2-2	NA	CASAAEGQNTGELFF
TRBV7-9	TRBJ1-6	TRBD1	CASSFTTGNNSPLHF
TRBV30	TRBJ1-1	NA	CAWSRISPNTEAFF
TRBV6-1	TRBJ2-7	NA	CASQDYLGYEQYF
TRBV6-1	TRBJ1-3	NA	CASKLYGNTIYF
TRBV19	TRBJ2-3	NA	CASKLDSTDTQYF
TRBV7-9	TRBJ2-5	NA	CASSLKAETQYF
TRBV24-1	TRBJ1-5	TRBD1	CATRPGTGGIESNQPQHF
TRBV20-1	TRBJ2-5	NA	CSAPERPSLYQETQYF
TRBV7-2	TRBJ2-1	TRBD2	CASSSLLPRGEQFF
TRBV10-3	TRBJ2-7	NA	CAISAGTFTSYEQYF
TRBV24-1	TRBJ2-1	NA	CATSDRDIWQFF
TRBV6-5	TRBJ2-1	NA	CASSFGTEGPINEQFF
TRBV12-3/TRBV12-4	TRBJ2-2	TRBD2	CASSLPGGTNTGELFF
TRBV7-6	TRBJ1-2	TRBD1	CASSPDRVYGYTF
TRBV20-1	TRBJ1-4	NA	CSAPSEGNEKLFF
TRBV6-5	TRBJ2-3	NA	CVSTTGLTDTQYF
TRBV6-5	TRBJ1-2	NA	CASSYSTGTAGYTF
TRBV4-2	TRBJ2-2	TRBD2	CASSQVLAAGTGELFF
TRBV7-3	TRBJ2-7	NA	CASSNGAGRGYEQYF
TRBV7-2	TRBJ2-2	NA	CASSLSPNRASGELFF
TRBV6-5	TRBJ1-5	NA	CASSYSGNNQPQHF
TRBV10-1	TRBJ1-1	NA	CASSESGRKGNTEAFF
TRBV6-1	TRBJ1-5	NA	CASSEVPVLPQHF
TRBV12-3/TRBV12-4	TRBJ2-2	TRBD1	CASSPPGTGTGELFF
TRBV20-1	TRBJ1-5	NA	CSAAQLWDSNQPQHF
TRBV30	TRBJ2-5	TRBD2	CAWSAGLARKETQYF
TRBV27	TRBJ2-5	TRBD2	CASSSSGEETQYF
TRBV29-1	TRBJ2-4	TRBD1	CSVDQGANIQYF
TRBV6-5	TRBJ2-1	NA	CASSYSFGSIEVNEQFF
TRBV7-9	TRBJ1-2	NA	CASSLPPQWQANYGYTF
TRBV12-3/TRBV12-4	TRBJ1-6	NA	CASSGYNSPLHF
TRBV12-3/TRBV12-4	TRBJ2-3	TRBD2	CASSLETSGVMQYF
TRBV7-2	TRBJ2-3	TRBD2	CASSLRTSGRTDTQYF
TRBV9	TRBJ2-2	TRBD2	CASSASSGGATGELFF